Presented here are 19 T cell receptor beta chains from one specimen sequenced in a study of blood T cell repertoires in COVID-19. Data came from immunoSEQ multiplex PCR; TCRdb stores just in-frame clones and leaves some out. The sample carries approximately 120,000 clones, around 85% recorded once. Sequenced: peripheral blood. The source of these receptors is a woman between 45 and 65 years old who had recovered from COVID-19.

The chain links TRBV5-4 to TRBJ2-5, with a weak D call TRBD1 (5 bases). Trimming removed 2 bases from V and 5 bases from J, with 10 bases in between. The CDR3 contains 13 residues. Per germline, CDR1 SGHNT and CDR2 YYREEE (reference sequence). CDR3 sequence (DNA): TGTGCCAGCAGCTTAAGGGGTGGGGAGACCCAGTACTTC. Its translation: CASSLRGGETQYF.

The chain joins TRBV5-1 to TRBJ2-2; TRBD1 matches 7 bases. Germline-derived CDR1 and CDR2 are SGHRS and YFSETQ. The length of the CDR3 is 15 residues. J lost 0 bases, V lost 4 bases, and 3 bases had no gene match. CDR3 DNA sequence: TGCGCCAGCAGCCGGGACAGCCCGAACACCGGGGAGCTGTTTTTT. Translated, it gives CASSRDSPNTGELFF.

The chain uses TRBV12-3 or TRBV12-4 and TRBJ1-2; D perhaps matches TRBD1 (5 bases). The CDR3 length is 13 residues. V was pared by 5 bases and J by 9 bases, with 16 bases between. Written as DNA, the CDR3 is TGTGCCAGCAGTCTATCAATGGGGCAGAGCTACACCTTC. Protein product: CASSLSMGQSYTF.

The genes are TRBV5-1 and TRBJ2-5; 11 positions agree with TRBD2. The ends lost 4 bases at V and 2 bases at J; junction bases unmatched: 7. This CDR3 has 16 residues. Looked up from germline, CDR1 is SGHRS and CDR2 is YFSETQ. The DNA of the CDR3 is TGCGCCAGCAGCGGCAGACTAGCGGGGCGGCAAGAGACCCAGTACTTC. Encoded protein: CASSGRLAGRQETQYF.

The chain recombines TRBV11-3 with TRBJ2-2; 9 nucleotides agree with TRBD2. V was pared by 3 bases and J by 5 bases, with 7 bases of the junction left unmatched. The CDR3 spans 16 residues. Looked up from germline, CDR1 is SGHNT and CDR2 is YENEEA. CDR3 protein: CASSFPAGGPTGELFF. DNA of the CDR3: TGTGCCAGCAGCTTCCCGGCGGGAGGGCCGACCGGGGAGCTGTTTTTT.

The chain recombines TRBV7-2 with TRBJ2-7; possible D gene TRBD1, 6 bases. Trimming pared 4 bases from V and 6 bases from J, leaving 16 bases between. Germline-derived CDR1 and CDR2 are SGHTA and FQGNSA. CDR3 length: 14 amino acids. The CDR3 spells CASSSGQPEGEQYF. The CDR3 DNA reads TGTGCCAGCAGCTCCGGACAGCCCGAGGGCGAGCAGTACTTC.

This sequence joins TRBV20-1 and TRBJ2-3, with 11 bases identical to TRBD2. Losses at the gene ends were 3 bases for V and 7 bases for J; bases not matched to a gene: 3. CDR3 length: 13 amino acids. Germline V gene data show CDR1 as DFQATT and CDR2 as SNEGSKA (reference sequence). CDR3 amino acids: CSASSGGAYTQYF. Written as DNA, the CDR3 is TGCAGTGCTAGTAGCGGGGGGGCCTATACGCAGTATTTT.

The J gene is TRBJ2-7, the V gene TRBV7-8; TRBD2 matches 8 bases. Germline lookup yields CDR1 SGHVS and CDR2 FQNEAQ. J gave up 3 bases and V 0 bases, and 4 bases lay outside the gene matches. The length of the CDR3 is 15 residues. The CDR3 region is CASSLAYGGGYEQYF. The CDR3 DNA sequence: TGTGCCAGCAGCTTAGCGTACGGGGGGGGCTACGAGCAGTACTTC.

Only one count was recorded for this clone. This chain connects TRBV6-5 to TRBJ1-6, with 7 bases that match TRBD1. Trimming at V came to 6 bases and at J to 10 bases, leaving 6 bases not matched to a gene. This CDR3 region has 13 residues. From germline, CDR1 is MNHEY and CDR2 SVGAGI. The CDR3 reads CASRGTAESPLHF. The CDR3 region has the DNA TGTGCCAGCAGGGGGACAGCAGAATCACCCCTCCACTTT.

The V and J genes are TRBV6-2 or TRBV6-3 and TRBJ1-1; 8 nucleotides line up with TRBD1. After removal of 1 base from V and 1 base from J, the junction contained 2 bases not matched to a gene. The germline V gene encodes CDR1 MNHEY and CDR2 SVGEGT. The length of the CDR3 is 15 residues. The CDR3: CASSYLGTGNTEAFF. DNA of the CDR3: TGTGCCAGCAGTTACTTAGGGACAGGGAACACTGAAGCTTTCTTT.

The chain is built from TRBV30 and TRBJ1-2; TRBD1 is a possible D gene (6 bases). Germline V gene data show CDR1 as GTSNPN and CDR2 as SVGIG (reference sequence). V was trimmed by 5 bases and J by 4 bases, leaving 17 bases between them. The CDR3 extends over 14 amino acids. The CDR3 loop is CAWGNREWSYGYTF. The DNA for the CDR3 is TGTGCCTGGGGCAACAGGGAGTGGAGCTATGGCTACACCTTC.

This chain uses TRBV11-3 with TRBJ2-7; TRBD2 agrees at 8 bases. Germline trimming cut 3 bases from V and 0 bases from J; bases unmatched to any gene: 7. Germline CDR1 and CDR2: SGHNT and YENEEA. This CDR3 region has 16 residues. Here the CDR3 DNA reads TGTGCCAGCAGCTTCTTAGGGGGGACTAGCTCCTACGAGCAGTACTTC. Protein product: CASSFLGGTSSYEQYF.

This clone came up a few times. The chain joins TRBV5-1 to TRBJ2-2; D is unclear. Germline loops: CDR1 SGHRS, CDR2 YFSETQ. Deletions cut 0 bases from V and 14 bases from J, with 11 bases between. CDR3 length equals 12 residues. In DNA form, the CDR3 reads TGCGCCAGCAGCTTGGACTCACTCCCCCTGTTTTTT. This encodes CASSLDSLPLFF.

The genes are TRBV28 and TRBJ1-2, with D tentatively TRBD1 (6 bases). The CDR3 extends over 12 amino acids. Trimming shortened V by 5 bases and J by 3 bases, and 7 bases separated the two germline ends. Germline V gene data show CDR1 as MDHEN and CDR2 as SYDVKM. The CDR3 DNA reads as TGTGCCAGCAGTAACAGGGACTATGGCTACACCTTC. This sequence encodes CASSNRDYGYTF.

The chain carries TRBV4-3 and TRBJ1-1; D perhaps matches TRBD1 (5 bases). Between the trimmed V and J ends, which lost 7 bases and 0 bases, there was a span of 12 bases. CDR1 and CDR2 (germline): LGHNA, YSLEER. The CDR3 is made up of 14 amino acids. CDR3 DNA sequence: TGCGCCAGCAAAAAGGACACGGTGAACACTGAAGCTTTCTTT. It encodes CASKKDTVNTEAFF.

This clone was detected only a few times. The chain has TRBV7-9 and TRBJ1-2, with D unresolved. CDR1 is SEHNR, CDR2 FQNEAQ, per germline (reference sequence). With 3 bases removed from V and 4 bases from J, the gap between germline ends came to 12 bases. This CDR3 is built from 14 residues. As DNA, the CDR3 is TGTGCCAGCAGCTTTGAGAATTCCGCCTATGGCTACACCTTC. It encodes CASSFENSAYGYTF.

This chain links TRBV5-1 with TRBJ1-4; 7 positions agree with TRBD1. With V trimmed by 5 bases and J by 5 bases, 6 bases remained unmatched. The CDR3 spans 14 residues. The V gene's germline CDR1 is SGHRS and CDR2 YFSETQ. CDR3 DNA: TGCGCCAGCAGTCGACAGGGAGAGAATGAAAAACTGTTTTTT. This translates into CASSRQGENEKLFF.

The gene calls are TRBV6-2 or TRBV6-3 and TRBJ2-5; TRBD1 matches 8 bases. V lost 1 base, J lost 1 base, and 2 bases stayed unmatched. Germline V lookup: CDR1 MNHEY, CDR2 SVGEGT. This CDR3 is built from 15 residues. CDR3 in DNA: TGTGCCAGCAGTTACTGGGGACAGGCCCAAGAGACCCAGTACTTC. It specifies CASSYWGQAQETQYF.

The rearrangement uses TRBV30 and TRBJ2-2; 15 nucleotides align to TRBD2. With 3 bases clipped from V and 6 bases from J, the junction kept 5 bases outside the gene matches. Looked up from germline, CDR1 is GTSNPN and CDR2 is SVGIG (reference sequence). This CDR3 has 16 amino acids. CDR3 protein: CAWSLGLAGGPGELFF. The CDR3 DNA reads as TGTGCCTGGAGCCTGGGACTAGCGGGAGGACCCGGGGAGCTGTTTTTT.